The clone carrying this TCR beta chain counts as medium-sized by frequency. Its matching antigen is unknown. The data originate from a study of CXCR3-negative and CXCR3-positive naive CD8 T cells. Those CD8+ T cells considered naive were CD45RO-CCR7+CD27+CD95-. Points from the study as a whole: The TRB CDR3s that CXCR3-positive naive cells carried were more hydrophobic than those of CXCR3-negative naive cells.

The germline V gene has CDR1 LNHDA and CDR2 SQIVND (reference sequence). This CDR3 has 16 amino acids. UMI-labeled TRB cDNA libraries were prepared by 5' RACE. One entry per CDR3 protein, without DNA, is what TCRdb gives after re-calling the 5' RACE reads. The listing contains about 6,900 distinct CDR3 sequences. The sample comprised naive CXCR3+ CD8+ T cells from blood. The subset is: CD45RO-CCR7+CD27+CD95- naive CD8+ T cells expressing CXCR3 (TNR3+). V gene TRBV19 combines with J gene TRBJ2-1; TCRdb calls TRBD1, which cannot be checked without DNA. The clonotype comes from a human donor in good health. Some clones in this sample may be carry-over from other donors' samples. The CDR3 sequence is CASSIEGRVDGHEQFF.